Below, 10 T cell receptor beta chains from the same sample are listed, as sequenced in a study of long-term antiretroviral therapy in people with HIV. Version v3.0 of the immunoSEQ assay ran at survey level. TCRdb's copy holds only in-frame clones and misses some; the assay was immunoSEQ multiplex PCR. This sample has 34,000 or so clones; about 82% occur once, and the top ten carry around 4.4%. Sample: unsorted PBMCs, taken approximately 3.5 years after starting antiretroviral therapy. Receptors were obtained from a man aged 18 to 29 with HIV.

The chain couples TRBV5-1 to TRBJ1-5; D is possibly TRBD1 (6 bases). The CDR3 contains 15 residues. V lost 4 bases and J 0 bases, leaving 11 bases between the germline ends. Per germline, CDR1 SGHRS and CDR2 YFSETQ. The CDR3 loop is CASSAQGYSNQPQHF. CDR3 bases: TGCGCCAGCAGCGCACAGGGTTATAGCAATCAGCCCCAGCATTTT.

V usage is TRBV11-3 and J usage is TRBJ1-1; a weak D match, TRBD1 (6 bases). The V gene's germline CDR1 is SGHNT and CDR2 YENEEA. The CDR3 runs 13 residues. Between the trimmed V and J ends, which lost 4 bases and 5 bases, there was a span of 11 bases. The CDR3 region is CASSSRGGTEAFF. DNA of the CDR3: TGTGCCAGCAGCTCCAGGGGTGGAACTGAAGCTTTCTTT.

The rearrangement links TRBV5-1 to TRBJ2-1; weak D call: TRBD1 (6 bases). Trimming shortened V by 4 bases and J by 4 bases, and 15 bases separated the two germline ends. Per the germline V gene, CDR1 is SGHRS and CDR2 is YFSETQ. This CDR3 contains 15 residues. CDR3 in DNA: TGCGCCAGCAGCACAGGGACAAGCCTTTACAATGAGCAGTTCTTC. Translated: CASSTGTSLYNEQFF.

The chain joins TRBV5-1 to TRBJ2-2; D call uncertain. This CDR3 has 12 amino acids. Germline V gene sequence: CDR1 SGHRS, CDR2 YFSETQ. V shed 0 bases and J shed 6 bases, with 3 bases lying between them. The CDR3 loop reads CASSLVAGELFF. In DNA form, the CDR3 reads TGCGCCAGCAGCTTGGTAGCCGGGGAGCTGTTTTTT.

V is TRBV18 and J is TRBJ2-1; D perhaps matches TRBD2 (5 bases). Trimming shortened V by 0 bases and J by 5 bases, and 8 bases separated the two germline ends. Per germline, CDR1 KGHSH and CDR2 LQKENI. The CDR3 contains 14 residues. CDR3: CASSPPSSNNEQFF. CDR3 nucleotide sequence: TGTGCCAGCTCACCACCTTCTAGCAACAATGAGCAGTTCTTC.

The chain combines TRBV10-2 with TRBJ2-1, with D possibly matching TRBD2 (6 bases). The V and J ends lost 7 bases and 8 bases respectively, with 12 bases between them. Germline V gives CDR1 WSHSY, CDR2 SAAADI. The CDR3 is 12 amino acids. CDR3: CASNGGDDEQFF. The DNA of the CDR3 is TGCGCCAGCAACGGCGGGGACGATGAGCAGTTCTTC.

This chain links TRBV18 with TRBJ2-7; 11 bases line up with TRBD2. The trim removed 4 bases at V and 2 bases at J, leaving 16 bases unmatched. Germline values: CDR1 KGHSH, CDR2 LQKENI. The CDR3 is 19 residues long. The DNA for the CDR3 is TGTGCCAGCTCACTGCCGACAGGGCCGGGACTAGCGGACCCCTACGAGCAGTACTTC. Its protein product is CASSLPTGPGLADPYEQYF. Together with reference TRBV18 and TRBJ2-7, the CDR3 gives the full variable domain: NAGVMQNPRHLVRRRGQEARLRCSPMKGHSHVYWYRQLPEEGLKFMVYLQKENIIDESGMPKERFSAEFPKEGPSILRIQQVVRGDSAAYFCASSLPTGPGLADPYEQYFGPGTRLTVT.

The chain joins TRBV6-6 to TRBJ1-2; D possibly corresponds to TRBD1 (5 bases). The CDR3 extends over 15 amino acids. The ends were cut back, 0 bases at V and 4 bases at J, with 12 bases in the middle. Germline values: CDR1 MNHNY, CDR2 SVGAGI (reference sequence). This CDR3 is CASSYSRGGIYGYTF. In DNA, the CDR3 is TGTGCCAGCAGTTACTCCCGGGGCGGGATCTATGGCTACACCTTC.

V is TRBV11-3 and J is TRBJ1-1; 7 positions match TRBD1. Germline lookup yields CDR1 SGHNT and CDR2 YENEEA. The CDR3 is made up of 13 amino acids. J lost 11 bases, V lost 9 bases, and 15 bases had no gene match. CDR3 coding DNA: TGTGCCAGTAGCACAGGGGCCTCTGCCGAGGCTTTCTTT. Amino acids: CASSTGASAEAFF.

The CDR3 here is CASSLTSTNYEQYF. As DNA, the CDR3 is TGTGCCAGCAGCCTAACCTCAACGAACTACGAGCAGTACTTC. The chain has TRBV13 and TRBJ2-7; D unclear. Between the trimmed V and J ends, which lost 5 bases and 3 bases, there was a span of 14 bases. The CDR3 extends over 14 amino acids. Germline V gene data show CDR1 as PRHDT and CDR2 as FYEKMQ (reference sequence).